Below are 26 T cell receptor beta chains sequenced from a single sample in a study of a mutant IDH1 vaccine in newly diagnosed glioma. Time point noted: week 11, during vaccination. Each vaccine dose was 300 ug of mutant IDH1 20-mer peptide, with topical imiquimod. The table came from immunoSEQ multiplex PCR; TCRdb's copy has only in-frame clones and leaves some out. The repertoire includes tens of thousands of clones, 70% to 85% of them detected once, and more than 7.5% sits in the top ten. Their specific antigens are unknown. Source: PBMCs, taken from a glioma patient whose treatment included an IDH1 peptide vaccine. The receptors derive from a woman aged 50 to 60 with glioma.

Of note for this clone: This clone may be a read error of a much larger clone one base away. The chain combines TRBV11-2 with TRBJ2-7; 11 nucleotides match TRBD1. The CDR3 has 15 amino acids. V was clipped by 4 bases and J by 0 bases; unmatched bases: 2. Germline loops: CDR1 SGHAT, CDR2 FQNNGV. CDR3 region: CASSSGTGGSYEQYF. CDR3 in DNA: TGTGCCAGCAGCTCCGGGACAGGGGGCTCCTACGAGCAGTACTTC.

This chain uses TRBV10-3 with TRBJ1-6; 9 nucleotides align to TRBD1. CDR3 length equals 15 residues. Looked up from germline, CDR1 is ENHRY and CDR2 is SYGVKD. Germline trimming cut 6 bases from V and 6 bases from J; bases unmatched to any gene: 6. CDR3 in DNA: TGTGCCATCAGGGGACAGGGAGGAACTAATTCACCCCTCCACTTT. This encodes CAIRGQGGTNSPLHF.

The chain combines TRBV5-1 with TRBJ2-2; TRBD1 is a possible D gene (6 bases). Germline V gives CDR1 SGHRS, CDR2 YFSETQ. V was clipped by 1 base and J by 1 base, with 8 bases between them. The CDR3 runs to 15 residues. As DNA, the CDR3 is TGCGCCAGCAGCTTGAACAGGGTGAACACCGGGGAGCTGTTTTTT. This encodes CASSLNRVNTGELFF. The full variable domain, its missing parts supplied by reference TRBV5-1 and TRBJ2-2, is KAGVTQTPRYLIKTRGQQVTLSCSPISGHRSVSWYQQTPGQGLQFLFEYFSETQRNKGNFPGRFSGRQFSNSRSEMNVSTLELGDSALYLCASSLNRVNTGELFFGEGSRLTVL.

In this sample, this clone turned up once. The chain employs TRBV6-1 and TRBJ2-7; 7 bases fit TRBD1. The CDR3 loop spans 14 amino acids. Germline V gene sequence: CDR1 MNHNS, CDR2 SASEGT. Trimming took 4 bases from V and 3 from J; bases not matched to a gene: 6. The CDR3 DNA is TGTGCCAGCAGTGCCCCCGGGACAGACTACGAGCAGTACTTC. This codes for CASSAPGTDYEQYF.

V is TRBV25-1 and J is TRBJ1-1; D is ambiguous. V lost 5 bases to trimming and J lost 1 base, with 14 bases between them. The germline V gene has CDR1 MGHDK and CDR2 SYGVNS. The CDR3 has 15 amino acids. This CDR3 reads CASSTLQAGNTEAFF. The CDR3 DNA sequence: TGTGCCAGCAGTACCCTTCAAGCGGGGAACACTGAAGCTTTCTTT.

This sequence joins TRBV6-4 and TRBJ1-5, with a tentative D call TRBD1 (5 bases). Germline-derived CDR1 and CDR2 are MRHNA and SNTAGT. This CDR3 region has 14 residues. Trimming cost V 6 bases and J 7 bases, with 16 bases left between them. The CDR3 reads CASSPEGIGQPQHF. The CDR3 nucleotides read TGTGCCAGCAGCCCCGAGGGGATCGGACAGCCCCAGCATTTT.

The CDR3 sequence is CASSLGTGEGAFF. CDR3 coding DNA: TGCGCCAGCAGCCTCGGGACAGGGGAGGGAGCTTTCTTT. This rearrangement joins TRBV4-1 to TRBJ1-1; 10 bases are shared with TRBD1. J gave up 10 bases and V 4 bases, and 6 bases lay outside the gene matches. The length of the CDR3 is 13 residues. Per the germline V gene, CDR1 is MGHRA and CDR2 is YSYEKL.

This sequence joins TRBV27 and TRBJ2-5; D gene uncertain. V lost 5 bases and J 5 bases, leaving 15 bases between the germline ends. CDR3 length: 14 residues. The germline V gene has CDR1 MNHEY and CDR2 SMNVEV (reference sequence). CDR3 region: CASSKAMNGETQYF. CDR3 nucleotide sequence: TGTGCCAGCAGTAAAGCCATGAACGGGGAGACCCAGTACTTC.

The chain employs TRBV7-2 and TRBJ1-3, with a weak D call TRBD1 (5 bases). Trimming left V 3 bases short and J 0 bases short, with 18 bases between. CDR1 is SGHTA and CDR2 is FQGNSA in the germline V gene. This CDR3 has 18 residues. The DNA for the CDR3 is TGTGCCAGCAGCTTGGGGGGGTATCTTAAAGGCTCTGGAAACACCATATATTTT. This translates into CASSLGGYLKGSGNTIYF.

This chain connects TRBV2 to TRBJ1-1; D is possibly TRBD1 (5 bases). Trimming shortened V by 3 bases and J by 4 bases, and 12 bases separated the two germline ends. This CDR3 has 14 residues. CDR1 and CDR2 from the germline V gene are SNHLY and FYNNEI. The chain's CDR3 is CASSDIGTFTEAFF. CDR3 in DNA: TGTGCCAGCAGTGACATTGGGACTTTCACTGAAGCTTTCTTT.

The genes are TRBV5-6 and TRBJ2-7, with TRBD1 matching over 9 bases. The germline V gene has CDR1 SGHDT and CDR2 YYEEEE. The CDR3 covers 14 residues. Germline trimming cut 1 base from V and 3 bases from J; bases unmatched to any gene: 2. The CDR3 spells CASSLTGGLYEQYF. CDR3 nucleotides: TGTGCCAGCAGCTTGACAGGGGGCCTCTACGAGCAGTACTTC.

This clone was detected only once. V gene TRBV30 combines with J gene TRBJ1-2, with D possibly matching TRBD1 (5 bases). This CDR3 contains 14 residues. Germline-derived CDR1 and CDR2 are GTSNPN and SVGIG (reference sequence). Trimming took off 0 bases at V and 8 bases at J, with 16 bases between the two ends. The CDR3 DNA sequence: TGTGCCTGGAGTGTAGAGTGGGGGTTTGGCGGCTACACCTTC. Its protein is CAWSVEWGFGGYTF.

The chain links TRBV19 to TRBJ2-4; 8 bases match TRBD1. V was clipped by 2 bases and J by 7 bases; unmatched bases: 10. The germline CDR1 and CDR2 sequences are LNHDA and SQIVND (reference sequence). This CDR3 is built from 16 residues. The CDR3 sequence: CASSIPRTGNRNIQYF. CDR3 sequence (DNA): TGTGCCAGTAGTATACCGAGGACAGGGAATCGGAACATTCAGTACTTC.

The chain recombines TRBV29-1 with TRBJ2-3; the D gene is possibly TRBD2 (6 bases). CDR1 is SQVTM, CDR2 ANQGSEA, per germline. There are 12 residues in the CDR3. Trimming left V 4 bases short and J 2 bases short, with 7 bases between. The CDR3 DNA follows: TGCAGCGTTGGGAGGGACACAGATACGCAGTATTTT. This codes for CSVGRDTDTQYF.

The rearrangement joins TRBV13 to TRBJ2-6; 9 positions match TRBD1. J lost 4 bases, V lost 7 bases, and 14 bases had no gene match. In germline, CDR1 is PRHDT, CDR2 FYEKMQ (reference sequence). The CDR3 runs to 18 residues. The CDR3 spells CASTVGTGTILGANVLTF. CDR3 nucleotide sequence: TGTGCCAGCACCGTAGGGACAGGGACGATTTTGGGGGCCAACGTCCTGACTTTC.

The CDR3 loop is CASSKKNTEAFF. The CDR3 region has the DNA TGTGCCAGCAGTAAAAAGAACACTGAAGCTTTCTTT. V is TRBV11-3 and J is TRBJ1-1; D is ambiguous. Germline V gene lookup returns CDR1 SGHNT and CDR2 YENEEA. This CDR3 has 12 amino acids. V was clipped by 6 bases and J by 1 base, with 6 bases between them.

V usage is TRBV5-4 and J usage is TRBJ1-6, with D tentatively TRBD1 (5 bases). There are 16 residues in the CDR3. Germline V gene lookup returns CDR1 SGHNT and CDR2 YYREEE (reference sequence). Deletions cut 0 bases from V and 4 bases from J, with 11 bases between. The CDR3 spells CASSLGQGGYNSPLHF. DNA of the CDR3: TGTGCCAGCAGCTTGGGGCAGGGAGGGTATAATTCACCCCTCCACTTT.

The CDR3: CASSEGQGYNEKLFF. The CDR3 coding sequence is TGTGCCAGCAGTGAGGGACAGGGGTATAATGAAAAACTGTTTTTT. V and J are TRBV6-1 and TRBJ1-4; TRBD1 matches 10 bases. This CDR3 comprises 15 residues. Germline V lookup: CDR1 MNHNS, CDR2 SASEGT. Trimming removed 3 bases from V and 4 bases from J; junction bases left unmatched: 2.

The J gene is TRBJ2-2, the V gene TRBV6-1, with TRBD1 identical over 10 bases. The CDR3 runs to 14 residues. V was clipped by 10 bases and J by 5 bases; unmatched bases: 7. The V gene's germline CDR1 is MNHNS and CDR2 SASEGT. CDR3 loop: CATRQGAGTGELFF. For the CDR3, the DNA is TGTGCCACCAGACAGGGGGCGGGGACCGGGGAGCTGTTTTTT.

The chain has TRBV29-1 and TRBJ2-7, with D unresolved. The length of the CDR3 is 12 residues. V shed 0 bases and J shed 3 bases, with 6 bases lying between them. The germline gives CDR1 SQVTM, CDR2 ANQGSEA. This CDR3 is CSVEDLHYEQYF. The CDR3 DNA is TGCAGCGTTGAAGATCTTCACTACGAGCAGTACTTC.

The chain employs TRBV2 and TRBJ1-5, with D hard to call. CDR3 length equals 15 residues. Germline-derived CDR1 and CDR2 are SNHLY and FYNNEI. V lost 7 bases and J 4 bases, leaving 17 bases between the germline ends. The CDR3 reads CASTLGGERNQPQHF. CDR3 DNA: TGTGCCAGCACCCTCGGAGGTGAGAGAAATCAGCCCCAGCATTTT.

V and J are TRBV2 and TRBJ2-7; D unclear. Trimming shortened V by 8 bases and J by 0 bases, and 5 bases separated the two germline ends. This CDR3 region has 11 residues. Germline V gene data show CDR1 as SNHLY and CDR2 as FYNNEI. The CDR3 DNA is TGTGCCAGCTCGAGCTCCTACGAGCAGTACTTC. Its protein is CASSSSYEQYF.

The chain has TRBV5-1 and TRBJ2-5; D might be TRBD1 or TRBD2, each matching 6 bases. The CDR3 is 16 residues long. Trimming left V 2 bases short and J 5 bases short, with 19 bases between. Germline V gene sequence: CDR1 SGHRS, CDR2 YFSETQ. CDR3 coding DNA: TGCGCCAGCAGCTTCCGGGGGCGAGAGAGTGTGGAGACCCAGTACTTC. Translated, it gives CASSFRGRESVETQYF.

Only a few counts were recorded for this clone. This chain connects TRBV11-3 to TRBJ2-7; 9 positions match TRBD1. V trimming: 5 bases; J trimming: 6 bases; junction bases outside the gene matches: 8. Germline lookup yields CDR1 SGHNT and CDR2 YENEEA. The CDR3 covers 14 residues. The CDR3 sequence: CASSPRTGAGEQYF. CDR3 sequence (DNA): TGTGCCAGCAGCCCCCGGACAGGGGCGGGCGAGCAGTACTTC.

J is TRBJ1-6 and V is TRBV5-4; D is uncertain. V shed 0 bases and J shed 7 bases, with 8 bases lying between them. This CDR3 spans 14 amino acids. The germline V gene has CDR1 SGHNT and CDR2 YYREEE (reference sequence). CDR3: CASSLGSLNSPLHF. The CDR3 nucleotides read TGTGCCAGCAGCTTGGGCAGTCTAAATTCACCCCTCCACTTT.

The chain has TRBV18 and TRBJ1-5; D is unclear. This CDR3 is 15 amino acids long. Germline V CDR1 and CDR2: KGHSH, LQKENI. Trimming took 4 bases from V and 5 from J, leaving 15 bases between them. CDR3: CASSREASVYQPQHF. The DNA for the CDR3 is TGTGCCAGCTCACGTGAGGCCTCCGTCTATCAGCCCCAGCATTTT.